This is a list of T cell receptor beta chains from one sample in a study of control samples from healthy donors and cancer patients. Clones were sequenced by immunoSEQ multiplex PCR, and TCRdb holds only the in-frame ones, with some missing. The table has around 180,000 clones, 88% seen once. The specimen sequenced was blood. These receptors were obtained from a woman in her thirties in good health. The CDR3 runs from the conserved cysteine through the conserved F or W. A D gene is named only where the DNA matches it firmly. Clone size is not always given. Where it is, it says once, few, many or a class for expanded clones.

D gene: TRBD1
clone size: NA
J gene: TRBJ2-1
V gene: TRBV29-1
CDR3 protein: CSVDVRTGRQFF
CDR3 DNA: TGCAGCGTGGATGTCAGGACAGGCCGGCAGTTCTTC

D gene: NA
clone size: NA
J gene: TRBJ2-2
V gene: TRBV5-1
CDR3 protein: CASSRGTRGQHTGELFF
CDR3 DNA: TGCGCCAGCAGCAGGGGGACGAGGGGCCAACACACCGGGGAGCTGTTTTTT

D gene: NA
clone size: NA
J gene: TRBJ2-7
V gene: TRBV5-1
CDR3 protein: CASSFEGSYEQYF
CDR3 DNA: TGCGCCAGCAGCTTTGAGGGATCCTACGAGCAGTACTTC

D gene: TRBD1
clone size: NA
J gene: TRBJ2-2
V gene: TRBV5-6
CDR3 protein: CASSSTTGWTGELFF
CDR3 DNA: TGTGCCAGCAGCTCAACGACAGGGTGGACCGGGGAGCTGTTTTTT

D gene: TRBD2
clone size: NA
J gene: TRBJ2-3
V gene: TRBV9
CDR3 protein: CASSPVSGGHTSTDTQYF
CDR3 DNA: TGTGCCAGCAGCCCTGTTAGCGGGGGTCACACTAGCACAGATACGCAGTATTTT

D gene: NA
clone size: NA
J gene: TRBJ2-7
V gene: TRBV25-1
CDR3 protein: CASSDLGAAGEQYF
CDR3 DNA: TGTGCCAGCAGTGACCTCGGAGCGGCAGGCGAGCAGTACTTC

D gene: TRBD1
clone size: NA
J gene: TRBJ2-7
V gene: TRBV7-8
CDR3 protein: CASSFTRQGTSYEQYF
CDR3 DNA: TGTGCCAGCAGCTTCACGAGACAGGGTACCTCCTACGAGCAGTACTTC

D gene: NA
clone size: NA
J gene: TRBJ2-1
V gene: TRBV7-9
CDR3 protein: CASRRGGEQFF
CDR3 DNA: TGTGCCAGCAGGCGGGGTGGTGAGCAGTTCTTC

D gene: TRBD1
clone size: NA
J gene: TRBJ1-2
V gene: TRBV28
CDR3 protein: CASSDRENYGYTF
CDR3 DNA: TGTGCCAGCAGTGACAGGGAAAACTATGGCTACACCTTC

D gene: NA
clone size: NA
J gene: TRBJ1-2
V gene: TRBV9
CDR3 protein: CASSVEGWGGYTF
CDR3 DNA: TGTGCCAGCAGCGTGGAGGGGTGGGGGGGCTACACCTTC

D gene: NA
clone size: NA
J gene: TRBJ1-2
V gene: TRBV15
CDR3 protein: CATSRDLATPFYGYTF
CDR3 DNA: TGTGCCACCAGCAGAGATCTGGCAACCCCCTTCTATGGCTACACCTTC

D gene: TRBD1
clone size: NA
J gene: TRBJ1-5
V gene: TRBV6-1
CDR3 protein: CASSGNRDSEERCNQPQHF
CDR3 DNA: TGTGCCAGCAGTGGAAACCGGGACAGCGAGGAGAGGTGCAATCAGCCCCAGCATTTT

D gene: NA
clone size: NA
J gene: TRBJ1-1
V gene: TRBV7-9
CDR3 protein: CASSAGRGTRNTEAFF
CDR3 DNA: TGTGCCAGCAGCGCCGGACGGGGAACCCGGAACACTGAAGCTTTCTTT

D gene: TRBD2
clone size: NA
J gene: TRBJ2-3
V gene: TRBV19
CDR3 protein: CASSMVAGGDTQYF
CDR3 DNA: TGTGCCAGTAGTATGGTCGCGGGGGGGGATACGCAGTATTTT

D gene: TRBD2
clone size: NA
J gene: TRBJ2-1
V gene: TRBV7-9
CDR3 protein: CASSSQVGDSGRAHEQFF
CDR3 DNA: TGTGCCAGCAGCTCGCAAGTCGGGGACAGCGGGAGGGCCCATGAGCAGTTCTTC

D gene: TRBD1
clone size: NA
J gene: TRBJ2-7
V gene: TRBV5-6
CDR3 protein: CASSDDRVRYEQYF
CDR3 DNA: TGTGCCAGCAGCGACGACAGGGTCCGCTACGAGCAGTACTTC

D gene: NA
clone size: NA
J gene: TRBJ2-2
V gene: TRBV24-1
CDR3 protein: CATSDLTGPGELFF
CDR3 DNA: TGTGCCACCAGTGATTTAACAGGACCCGGGGAGCTGTTTTTT

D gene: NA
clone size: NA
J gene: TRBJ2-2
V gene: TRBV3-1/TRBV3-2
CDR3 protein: CASSQGLTLGTGELFF
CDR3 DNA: TGTGCCAGCAGCCAAGGCCTTACTCTAGGTACCGGGGAGCTGTTTTTT

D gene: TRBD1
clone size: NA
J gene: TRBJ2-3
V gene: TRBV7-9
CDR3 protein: CASTPPGTVSTDTQYF
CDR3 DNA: TGTGCCAGCACACCCCCCGGGACAGTTAGCACAGATACGCAGTATTTT

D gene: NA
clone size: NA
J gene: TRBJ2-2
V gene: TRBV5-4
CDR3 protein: CASRDGLSAPGELFF
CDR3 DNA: TGTGCCAGCAGAGACGGACTATCAGCTCCCGGGGAGCTGTTTTTT

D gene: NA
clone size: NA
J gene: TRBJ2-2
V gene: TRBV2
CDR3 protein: CASSPSAGGPTGELFF
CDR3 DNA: TGTGCCAGCAGCCCTTCAGCAGGTGGACCAACCGGGGAGCTGTTTTTT

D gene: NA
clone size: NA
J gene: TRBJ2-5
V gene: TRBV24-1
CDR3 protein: CATSGQQETQYF
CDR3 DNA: TGTGCCACCAGTGGACAGCAAGAGACCCAGTACTTC

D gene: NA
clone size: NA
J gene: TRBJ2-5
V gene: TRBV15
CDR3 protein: CASRDTDTAETQYF
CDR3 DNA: TGTGCCTCCAGGGACACCGATACTGCAGAGACCCAGTACTTC

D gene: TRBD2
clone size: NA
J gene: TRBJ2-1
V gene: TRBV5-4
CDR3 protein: CASSLDGTSGGVIYNEQFF
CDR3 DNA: TGTGCCAGCAGCTTGGATGGGACTAGCGGGGGAGTAATTTACAATGAGCAGTTCTTC

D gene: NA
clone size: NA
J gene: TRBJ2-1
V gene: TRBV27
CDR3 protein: CASSHTLGKRNNEQFF
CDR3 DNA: TGTGCCAGCAGTCACACCCTAGGAAAAAGAAACAATGAGCAGTTCTTC

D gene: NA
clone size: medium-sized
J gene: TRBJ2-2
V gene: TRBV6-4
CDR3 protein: CASSDSGYNTGELFF
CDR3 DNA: TGTGCCAGCAGTGACTCTGGTTACAACACCGGGGAGCTGTTTTTT

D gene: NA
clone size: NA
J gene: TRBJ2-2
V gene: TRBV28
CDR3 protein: CASSLLASGTGELFF
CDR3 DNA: TGTGCCAGCAGTTTATTGGCAAGCGGAACCGGGGAGCTGTTTTTT

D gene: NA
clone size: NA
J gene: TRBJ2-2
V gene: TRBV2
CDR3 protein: CASSDGKYTGELFF
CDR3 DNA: TGTGCCAGCAGTGACGGCAAGTACACCGGGGAGCTGTTTTTT

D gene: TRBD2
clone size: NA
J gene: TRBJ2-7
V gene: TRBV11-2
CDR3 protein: CASSPGTSPSEQYF
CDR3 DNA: TGTGCCAGCAGTCCCGGGACTAGCCCCTCCGAGCAGTACTTC

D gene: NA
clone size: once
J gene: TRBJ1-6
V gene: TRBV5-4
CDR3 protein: CASSSTHYNSPLHF
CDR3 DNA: TGTGCCAGCAGCTCCACCCACTATAATTCACCCCTCCACTTT

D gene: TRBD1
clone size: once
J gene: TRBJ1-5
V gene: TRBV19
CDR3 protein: CASKRTGLSNQPQHF
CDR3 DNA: TGTGCCAGTAAACGGACAGGGCTTAGCAATCAGCCCCAGCATTTT

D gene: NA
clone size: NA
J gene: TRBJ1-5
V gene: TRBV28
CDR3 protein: CASSLLTNQPQHF
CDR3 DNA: TGTGCCAGCAGTTTACTCACCAATCAGCCCCAGCATTTT

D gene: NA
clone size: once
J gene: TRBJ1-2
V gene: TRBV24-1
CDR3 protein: CATSDLSGVGGYTF
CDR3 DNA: TGTGCCACCAGTGACCTGAGCGGGGTTGGTGGCTACACCTTC

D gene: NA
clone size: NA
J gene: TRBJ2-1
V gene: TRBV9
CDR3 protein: CASSVAPTVYNEQFF
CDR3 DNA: TGTGCCAGCAGCGTAGCTCCGACCGTCTACAATGAGCAGTTCTTC

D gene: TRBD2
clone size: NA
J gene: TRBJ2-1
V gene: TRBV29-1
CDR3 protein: CSVEQGSGGYNEQFF
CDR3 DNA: TGCAGCGTTGAACAGGGTAGCGGGGGCTACAATGAGCAGTTCTTC

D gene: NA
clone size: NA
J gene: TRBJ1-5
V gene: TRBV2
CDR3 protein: CASNCNCHSNQPQHF
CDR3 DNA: TGTGCCAGCAATTGTAATTGTCATAGCAATCAGCCCCAGCATTTT

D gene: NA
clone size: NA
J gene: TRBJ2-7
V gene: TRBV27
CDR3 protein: CASSLTASSSYEQYF
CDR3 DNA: TGTGCCAGCAGTTTAACGGCCTCAAGCTCCTACGAGCAGTACTTC

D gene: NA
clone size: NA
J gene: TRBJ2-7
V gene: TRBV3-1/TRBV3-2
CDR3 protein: CASSPVRGILAYEQYF
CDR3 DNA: TGTGCCAGCAGCCCAGTACGGGGAATTTTAGCCTACGAGCAGTACTTC